Listed below are T cell receptor beta chains from one sample, sequenced in a study of T cells in Graves' hyperthyroidism and ophthalmopathy. TCRdb reanalysed the multiplex PCR reads using MiXCR and keeps one entry per CDR3 protein. The sample shows more than 300,000 distinct CDR3 sequences, 13% of them seen only once. The sample consisted of blood. All receptors derive from a woman in her late teens or twenties with Graves' hyperthyroidism. The CDR3 runs from the conserved cysteine through the conserved F or W. D genes are given only for firm matches. Only part of the rows carry a size: once, few, many, or a class if the clone is expanded.

>.|many|TRBV7-3|TRBJ2-3
CASSFGGQGTDTQYF
TGTGCCAGCAGCTTTGGGGGGCAGGGCACAGATACGCAGTATTTT
>.|many|TRBV7-2|TRBJ2-2
CASSTGRGGTGELFF
TGTGCCAGCAGCACGGGGAGAGGGGGCACCGGGGAGCTGTTTTTT
>.|.|TRBV7-6|TRBJ1-5
CASSLFIGENQPQHF
TGTGCCAGCAGCTTATTCATAGGGGAAAATCAGCCCCAGCATTTT
>TRBD2|.|TRBV20-1|TRBJ2-7
CSAPEPPGTSGSYEQYF
TGCAGTGCCCCCGAACCCCCCGGGACTAGCGGGAGTTACGAGCAGTACTTC
>.|.|TRBV19|TRBJ2-7
CASSIGGSSYEQYF
TGTGCCAGTAGTATAGGGGGCAGCAGCTACGAGCAGTACTTC
>.|many|TRBV6-1|TRBJ1-2
CASSGRVIFYGYTF
TGTGCCAGCAGCGGAAGGGTAATTTTCTATGGCTACACCTTC
>.|few|TRBV3-1|TRBJ2-1
CASSQDLRRATSYNEQFF
TGTGCCAGCAGCCAAGATCTTAGGCGTGCGACATCCTACAATGAGCAGTTCTTC
>TRBD2|many|TRBV5-1|TRBJ2-3
CASNPGLGGTDTQYF
TGCGCCAGCAACCCGGGACTAGGGGGGACAGATACGCAGTATTTT
>TRBD1|once|TRBV14|TRBJ2-5
CASSRRTGSLETQYF
TGTGCCAGCAGCCGCAGGACAGGGAGTTTAGAGACCCAGTACTTC
>TRBD1|many|TRBV29-1|TRBJ2-5
CSVMTGEETQYF
TGCAGCGTCATGACAGGGGAAGAGACCCAGTACTTC
>.|many|TRBV19|TRBJ1-5
CASNNRGNQPQHF
TGTGCCAGTAATAACCGGGGCAATCAGCCCCAGCATTTT
>.|.|TRBV18|TRBJ2-1
CASSRGDGPGYNEQFF
TGTGCCAGCTCAAGGGGTGACGGCCCGGGGTACAATGAGCAGTTCTTC
>TRBD1|many|TRBV6-1|TRBJ1-1
CASSVRTGALLRDTEAFF
TGTGCCAGCAGTGTCAGGACAGGGGCTTTACTTCGGGACACTGAAGCTTTCTTT
>.|many|TRBV4-1|TRBJ2-5
CASSQEISGETQYF
TGCGCCAGCAGCCAAGAAATTAGCGGAGAGACCCAGTACTTC